These 25 T cell receptor beta chains came from one sample sequenced in a study of OX40 agonist ivuxolimab in advanced cancers. The assay was immunoSEQ multiplex PCR, and TCRdb's table has in-frame clones only and misses some. The data hold fewer than 15,000 clones, with around 87% observed a single time. The sample here was CD4+ or CD8+ T cells sorted from blood, taken in a trial of the OX40 agonist ivuxolimab. Receptor source: an adult with an advanced solid tumor such as melanoma, head and neck, liver or kidney cancer.

The chain uses TRBV2 and TRBJ2-1; D may be TRBD1 (5 bases). V lost 6 bases, J lost 8 bases, and 23 bases lay in between. This CDR3 has 16 amino acids. Germline values: CDR1 SNHLY, CDR2 FYNNEI. The CDR3 coding sequence is TGTGCCAGCAGGGGGCTTGGGGTACTGGTCTCGGATGAGCAGTTCTTC. This gives the protein CASRGLGVLVSDEQFF.

This clone rates as medium-sized. The chain carries TRBV28 and TRBJ2-7; 13 nucleotides line up with TRBD2. The CDR3 loop spans 15 amino acids. V dropped 6 bases and J dropped 4; count of bases not matched to a gene: 6. The germline gives CDR1 MDHEN, CDR2 SYDVKM. This chain's CDR3 is CASRSGLAGVYEQYF. CDR3 DNA sequence: TGTGCCAGCAGATCTGGACTAGCGGGAGTTTACGAGCAGTACTTC.

The genes are TRBV19 and TRBJ2-1, with D unclear. The CDR3 runs to 12 residues. CDR1 is LNHDA, CDR2 SQIVND, per germline (reference sequence). The V end was cut by 1 base, the J end by 7 bases, with 5 bases between. The CDR3 region is CASSIAQNEQFF. The CDR3 DNA follows: TGTGCCAGTAGTATAGCGCAGAATGAGCAGTTCTTC.

The chain combines TRBV28 with TRBJ2-2; D gene uncertain. The V end lost 6 bases, the J end lost 7 bases, and 3 bases lay between the germline ends. Germline V gene data show CDR1 as MDHEN and CDR2 as SYDVKM. The CDR3 covers 10 residues. CDR3 in DNA: TGTGCCAGCAGGGTCGGGGAGCTGTTTTTT. The encoded protein is CASRVGELFF.

This chain joins TRBV7-3 and TRBJ2-7; possibly TRBD2 for D (5 bases). The CDR3 is made up of 15 amino acids. Trimming pared 2 bases from V and 3 bases from J, leaving 14 bases between. CDR1 SGHTA and CDR2 FQGTGA come from the germline V gene. The CDR3 coding sequence is TGTGCCAGCAGCTTAGGCGGAGGAAACAACTACGAGCAGTACTTC. It codes for CASSLGGGNNYEQYF. The full variable domain, in which reference TRBV7-3 and TRBJ2-7 provide the parts outside the CDR3, is GAGVSQTPSNKVTEKGKYVELRCDPISGHTALYWYRQSLGQGPEFLIYFQGTGAADDSGLPNDRFFAVRPEGSVSTLKIQRTERGDSAVYLCASSLGGGNNYEQYFGPGTRLTVT.

CDR3 DNA sequence: TGTGCCAGTAGTCCGCGGGGCTTAGAGACCCAGTACTTC. It yields the protein CASSPRGLETQYF. The V and J genes are TRBV9 and TRBJ2-5; the D gene is possibly TRBD2 (6 bases). This CDR3 contains 13 residues. The V end was cut by 8 bases, the J end by 4 bases, with 15 bases between. CDR1 is SGDLS and CDR2 is YYNGEE in the germline V gene.

J is TRBJ2-5 and V is TRBV27; D unclear. The CDR3 has 9 amino acids. The V end lost 5 bases, the J end lost 7 bases, and 2 bases lay between the germline ends. Germline V gene sequence: CDR1 MNHEY, CDR2 SMNVEV (reference sequence). The CDR3 region is CASSGTQYF. The CDR3 DNA reads TGTGCCAGCAGTGGGACCCAGTACTTC.

The J gene is TRBJ2-7, the V gene TRBV6-5, with a possible D match to TRBD2 (5 bases). Trimming took off 5 bases at V and 2 bases at J, with 13 bases between the two ends. CDR1 MNHEY and CDR2 SVGAGI come from the germline V gene. The CDR3 extends over 14 amino acids. The CDR3 loop is CASSPSAAAYEQYF. The DNA for the CDR3 is TGTGCCAGCAGTCCTTCGGCAGCGGCCTACGAGCAGTACTTC.

This clone appeared a single time. The CDR3 DNA follows: TGTGCCAGCAGCTTGAGCGGGACCTTTATCGGCGAGCAGTACTTC. The encoded protein is CASSLSGTFIGEQYF. The V gene is TRBV7-9, the J gene TRBJ2-7, with TRBD2 identical over 7 bases. Germline V gene lookup returns CDR1 SEHNR and CDR2 FQNEAQ (reference sequence). This CDR3 is built from 15 residues. V shed 3 bases and J 6 bases; nucleotides not matched to a gene: 11.

This chain joins TRBV11-2 and TRBJ2-7, with D uncertain. This CDR3 is 11 amino acids long. Trimming stripped 5 bases from V and 6 bases from J, with 8 bases between. Germline CDR1 and CDR2: SGHAT and FQNNGV. The CDR3 region has the DNA TGTGCCAGCAGCCCTGTCGGCGAGCAGTACTTC. Translation gives CASSPVGEQYF. The whole variable domain, remainder taken from reference TRBV11-2 and TRBJ2-7, is EAGVAQSPRYKIIEKRQSVAFWCNPISGHATLYWYQQILGQGPKLLIQFQNNGVVDDSQLPKDRFSAERLKGVDSTLKIQPAKLEDSAVYLCASSPVGEQYFGPGTRLTVT.

This chain uses TRBV18 with TRBJ2-7, with 10 bases lining up with TRBD2. Germline trimming cut 3 bases from V and 2 bases from J; bases unmatched to any gene: 1. The germline gives CDR1 KGHSH, CDR2 LQKENI. The CDR3 runs to 14 residues. This chain's CDR3 is CASSPGTSAYEQYF. CDR3 coding DNA: TGTGCCAGCTCACCCGGGACTAGCGCCTACGAGCAGTACTTC.

The rearrangement links TRBV6-5 to TRBJ2-1; the match to TRBD2 covers 7 bases. Germline CDR1 is MNHEY and CDR2 is SVGAGI. V shed 5 bases and J 0 bases; nucleotides not matched to a gene: 1. CDR3 length equals 14 residues. The CDR3 protein is CASSRGSSYNEQFF. CDR3 bases: TGTGCCAGCAGTCGCGGGAGCTCCTACAATGAGCAGTTCTTC.

This chain uses TRBV9 with TRBJ2-1, with D uncertain. V was shortened by 0 bases and J by 4 bases, with 14 bases between the two germline ends. The CDR3 extends over 16 amino acids. CDR1 and CDR2 (germline): SGDLS, YYNGEE. DNA for the CDR3: TGTGCCAGCAGCGTAGGGATGCGGAGTATTTACAATGAGCAGTTCTTC. It specifies CASSVGMRSIYNEQFF.

The CDR3, as DNA: TGTGCCAGCACCGGTTGGGATGACAATGAGCAGTTCTTC. It is translated as CASTGWDDNEQFF. The chain carries TRBV27 and TRBJ2-1; D unresolved. V was clipped by 7 bases and J by 5 bases, with 12 bases between them. This CDR3 region has 13 residues. From germline, CDR1 is MNHEY and CDR2 SMNVEV (reference sequence).

V usage is TRBV7-9 and J usage is TRBJ2-2, with 10 bases identical to TRBD2. The trim removed 0 bases at V and 0 bases at J, leaving 7 bases unmatched. The length of the CDR3 is 19 residues. CDR1 SEHNR and CDR2 FQNEAQ come from the germline V gene (reference sequence). The CDR3 DNA is TGTGCCAGCAGCTTAGCGCTAGCGGGAGTTTATGCGAACACCGGGGAGCTGTTTTTT. Translation: CASSLALAGVYANTGELFF.

J is TRBJ2-6 and V is TRBV7-9, with TRBD1 matching over 9 bases. Per germline, CDR1 SEHNR and CDR2 FQNEAQ (reference sequence). The junction had 8 bases not matched to a gene; V was cut back by 0 bases and J by 2 bases. CDR3 size: 19 residues. CDR3 bases: TGTGCCAGCAGCTTAGCCGAGACAGGGGGGCTACCTGGGGCCAACGTCCTGACTTTC. Its protein is CASSLAETGGLPGANVLTF.

The rearrangement uses TRBV28 and TRBJ2-6; 9 bases agree with TRBD1. The germline CDR1 and CDR2 sequences are MDHEN and SYDVKM. CDR3 length equals 17 residues. V was pared by 10 bases and J by 2 bases, with 12 bases of the junction left unmatched. CDR3 in amino acids: CATNRGRSAPGANVLTF. The CDR3 DNA reads as TGTGCCACCAACAGGGGGCGGAGCGCGCCTGGGGCCAACGTCCTGACTTTC.

The genes are TRBV6-5 and TRBJ2-7, with a weak D call TRBD2 (6 bases). The germline gives CDR1 MNHEY, CDR2 SVGAGI. Trimming stripped 6 bases from V and 3 bases from J, with 15 bases between. The CDR3 totals 14 residues. The CDR3 DNA reads as TGTGCCAGCAGGCCAGGAGGGACCGTCTACGAGCAGTACTTC. This codes for CASRPGGTVYEQYF.

The chain couples TRBV4-1 to TRBJ2-6, with 7 bases lining up with TRBD1. V gave up 3 bases and J gave up 0 bases; unmatched junction bases: 5. Germline CDR1 is MGHRA and CDR2 is YSYEKL. The CDR3 loop spans 17 amino acids. CDR3 sequence reads: CASSHTGVTSGANVLTF. The CDR3 DNA is TGCGCCAGCAGCCACACAGGGGTCACCTCTGGGGCCAACGTCCTGACTTTC.

The DNA of the CDR3 is TGTGCCAGTAGTATGGCCGGGGGATACAATGAGCAGTTCTTC. It is translated as CASSMAGGYNEQFF. The chain uses TRBV19 and TRBJ2-1, with D tentatively TRBD2 (6 bases). Germline V gene data show CDR1 as LNHDA and CDR2 as SQIVND (reference sequence). Between the trimmed V and J ends, which lost 3 bases and 4 bases, there was a span of 10 bases. The CDR3 consists of 14 residues.

This clone has just one count. The chain uses TRBV20-1 and TRBJ2-1; D gene unclear. The V end lost 2 bases, the J end lost 7 bases, and 6 bases lay between the germline ends. CDR1 and CDR2 from the germline V gene are DFQATT and SNEGSKA (reference sequence). This CDR3 is 11 amino acids long. CDR3 nucleotides: TGCAGTGCTAGACTGGTAAATGAGCAGTTCTTC. It is translated as CSARLVNEQFF.

The chain combines TRBV29-1 with TRBJ2-1; no clear D. CDR3 length: 12 amino acids. The germline CDR1 and CDR2 sequences are SQVTM and ANQGSEA. V lost 6 bases, J lost 5 bases, and 11 bases lay in between. The CDR3 sequence is CSVDSSNNEQFF. CDR3 DNA: TGCAGCGTGGATTCCTCGAACAATGAGCAGTTCTTC.

This rearrangement joins TRBV7-2 to TRBJ1-2; D is uncertain. Trimming took 2 bases from V and 5 from J, leaving 9 bases between them. The CDR3 runs 13 residues. Germline CDR1 is SGHTA and CDR2 is FQGNSA. The chain's CDR3 is CASSLNGYYGYTF. For the CDR3, the DNA is TGTGCCAGCAGCTTAAATGGTTATTATGGCTACACCTTC.

The chain carries TRBV19 and TRBJ2-1; 9 nucleotides agree with TRBD2. The J segment lost 9 bases and the V segment lost 2 bases, leaving 11 bases of the junction unmatched. Per the germline V gene, CDR1 is LNHDA and CDR2 is SQIVND (reference sequence). This CDR3 spans 16 amino acids. CDR3 protein: CASSIKSSGSSIEQFF. The CDR3, as DNA: TGTGCCAGTAGTATAAAGAGTAGCGGGAGCTCAATTGAGCAGTTCTTC. The whole variable domain, remainder taken from reference TRBV19 and TRBJ2-1, is DGGITQSPKYLFRKEGQNVTLSCEQNLNHDAMYWYRQDPGQGLRLIYYSQIVNDFQKGDIAEGYSVSREKKESFPLTVTSAQKNPTAFYLCASSIKSSGSSIEQFFGPGTRLTVL.

The rearrangement uses TRBV4-2 and TRBJ2-5; D call uncertain. TRBJ2-7 matches the DNA end more closely, so the J call is doubtful. The germline V gene encodes CDR1 LGHNA and CDR2 YNFKEQ. There are 14 residues in the CDR3. CDR3 loop: CASSQVKSSYEQYF. For the CDR3, the DNA is TGTGCCAGCAGCCAAGTCAAGAGCTCCTACGAGCAGTACTTC.